This T cell receptor (beta chain) comes out of a study of neurological immune-mediated disorders. This clonotype was observed many times. The time point here: longitudinal time-point 2. TCRdb analysed the 5' RACE reads with MiXCR anew, one entry per CDR3 protein. The repertoire holds 50,000 or so distinct CDR3 sequences, with around 13% as singletons. Trimming removed 2 bases from V and 7 bases from J, with 5 bases in between. Germline CDR1 is MNHNY and CDR2 is SVGAGI (reference sequence). The CDR3 has 12 amino acids. V is TRBV6-6 and J is TRBJ1-4; D call uncertain. The source material was PBMCs. This TCR derives from a male donor with HTLV-1-associated myelopathy (HAM/TSP). The CDR3 protein is CASSYNGEKLFF. Written as DNA, the CDR3 is TGTGCCAGCAGTTACAATGGTGAAAAACTGTTTTTT.